These 13 T cell receptor beta chains originate from one sample sequenced in a study of cytomegalovirus exposure and HLA in healthy donors. Primers: 60 Vbeta forward and 13 Jbeta reverse. Sequencing used immunoSEQ multiplex PCR; TCRdb keeps in-frame clones, though not all of them. This sample has roughly 140,000 clones, with nearly 85% found just once. Material for sequencing was PBMCs. These receptor sequences come from a male donor in good health and CMV-seronegative.

The gene calls are TRBV11-3 and TRBJ2-1, with 7 bases that match TRBD1. Germline V gives CDR1 SGHNT, CDR2 YENEEA. Unmatched junction bases numbered 4, after V lost 5 bases and J lost 0 bases. CDR3 size: 15 residues. CDR3 nucleotide sequence: TGTGCCAGCAGCCCCCGACAGGGCTCCTACAATGAGCAGTTCTTC. It specifies CASSPRQGSYNEQFF.

The chain has TRBV5-4 and TRBJ1-2; TRBD1 matches 8 bases. V lost 0 bases and J lost 8; bases outside the gene matches: 6. The CDR3 runs 14 residues. Germline V lookup: CDR1 SGHNT, CDR2 YYREEE (reference sequence). DNA for the CDR3: TGTGCCAGCAGCTTGGGACGGGACAGGCCCGGCTACACCTTC. Its translation: CASSLGRDRPGYTF.

A remark on this clone: Other DNA sequences in this sample translate to the same CDR3. V and J are TRBV9 and TRBJ2-7; D perhaps matches TRBD2 (6 bases). Germline V lookup: CDR1 SGDLS, CDR2 YYNGEE. V was cut by 3 bases and J by 5 bases, with 15 bases left in between. The CDR3 has 14 amino acids. CDR3 DNA: TGTGCCAGCAGCGCGGGGGACCGTTCTAACGAGCAGTACTTC. Its translation: CASSAGDRSNEQYF. The full variable domain, rest sourced from reference TRBV9 and TRBJ2-7, is DSGVTQTPKHLITATGQRVTLRCSPRSGDLSVYWYQQSLDQGLQFLIQYYNGEERAKGNILERFSAQQFPDLHSELNLSSLELGDSALYFCASSAGDRSNEQYFGPGTRLTVT.

The gene calls are TRBV7-3 and TRBJ2-5, with D possibly being TRBD1 (5 bases). CDR3 length: 15 amino acids. V lost 5 bases, J lost 5 bases, and 18 bases lay in between. Germline V gene sequence: CDR1 SGHTA, CDR2 FQGTGA. CDR3 sequence (DNA): TGTGCCAGCAGCCTAAGTGCAGGGTCGGTCGAGACCCAGTACTTC. Translation: CASSLSAGSVETQYF.

The genes are TRBV6-6 and TRBJ2-7; D is perhaps TRBD1 (6 bases). This CDR3 region has 13 residues. V lost 5 bases to trimming and J lost 8 bases, with 16 bases between them. The germline CDR1 and CDR2 sequences are MNHNY and SVGAGI (reference sequence). CDR3 bases: TGTGCCAGCAGTAACTACCCCGGGACACAGCAGTACTTC. The encoded protein is CASSNYPGTQQYF.

This clone showed up just a few times. This rearrangement joins TRBV27 to TRBJ2-7; 7 bases fit TRBD1. After removal of 8 bases from V and 2 bases from J, the junction contained 6 bases not matched to a gene. The germline V gene has CDR1 MNHEY and CDR2 SMNVEV (reference sequence). The CDR3 is 13 amino acids. The CDR3, as DNA: TGTGCCAGCTCCCCGGGACAGACCTACGAGCAGTACTTC. It is translated as CASSPGQTYEQYF.

The chain has TRBV7-2 and TRBJ2-2; maybe TRBD1 (6 bases). Germline V gene sequence: CDR1 SGHTA, CDR2 FQGNSA. Trimming left V 3 bases short and J 2 bases short, with 7 bases between. The CDR3 is 14 amino acids. This CDR3 is CASSLGQNTGELFF. CDR3 bases: TGTGCCAGCAGCTTGGGACAAAACACCGGGGAGCTGTTTTTT.

This clone has only a few counts. V and J are TRBV27 and TRBJ2-1; tentative D call: TRBD2 (5 bases). Germline values: CDR1 MNHEY, CDR2 SMNVEV (reference sequence). Trimming cost V 6 bases and J 6 bases, with 30 bases left between them. There are 19 residues in the CDR3. The CDR3 region has the DNA TGTGCCAGCAGAAACAAAAGTCTCTTACTATGGGAAGGAGGCAATGAGCAGTTCTTC. Protein product: CASRNKSLLLWEGGNEQFF.

The J gene is TRBJ2-2, the V gene TRBV18, with a tentative D call TRBD2 (5 bases). Trimming left V 0 bases short and J 3 bases short, with 14 bases between. Germline-derived CDR1 and CDR2 are KGHSH and LQKENI. This CDR3 spans 17 amino acids. CDR3 protein: CASSPPNSGLYTGELFF. The CDR3 coding sequence is TGTGCCAGCTCACCACCTAACAGCGGTCTATACACCGGGGAGCTGTTTTTT.

The genes are TRBV2 and TRBJ1-3; D uncertain. The germline gives CDR1 SNHLY, CDR2 FYNNEI. The germline V and J ends were trimmed by 1 base and 0 bases, with 19 bases remaining between them. The CDR3 covers 19 residues. The CDR3 bases are TGTGCCAGCAGTGAAGGGCCATCCGGGATTACATTCTCTGGAAACACCATATATTTT. This gives the protein CASSEGPSGITFSGNTIYF.

V is TRBV16 and J is TRBJ1-1; 7 bases line up with TRBD1. CDR1 and CDR2 from the germline V gene are KGHSY and FQNENV. Trimming at V came to 4 bases and at J to 7 bases, leaving 6 bases not matched to a gene. The CDR3 has 13 residues. CDR3 sequence reads: CASSLQGRGEAFF. The CDR3 region has the DNA TGTGCCAGCAGCCTACAGGGGAGAGGTGAAGCTTTCTTT.

V gene TRBV5-6 combines with J gene TRBJ1-1, with D possibly being TRBD1 (5 bases). V lost 3 bases, J lost 0 bases, and 12 bases lay in between. The germline CDR1 and CDR2 sequences are SGHDT and YYEEEE. The CDR3 length is 15 residues. The CDR3 is CASSYFDSMNTEAFF. In DNA, the CDR3 is TGTGCCAGCAGCTACTTCGACAGCATGAACACTGAAGCTTTCTTT.

The chain couples TRBV7-2 to TRBJ1-2, with a weak D call TRBD1 (6 bases). The CDR3 sequence is 14 residues long. Between the trimmed V and J ends, which lost 4 bases and 8 bases, there was a span of 17 bases. Germline V lookup: CDR1 SGHTA, CDR2 FQGNSA. CDR3 protein: CASSSHRDLSGYTF. Written as DNA, the CDR3 is TGTGCCAGCAGCTCTCACAGGGATCTGTCCGGCTACACCTTC.